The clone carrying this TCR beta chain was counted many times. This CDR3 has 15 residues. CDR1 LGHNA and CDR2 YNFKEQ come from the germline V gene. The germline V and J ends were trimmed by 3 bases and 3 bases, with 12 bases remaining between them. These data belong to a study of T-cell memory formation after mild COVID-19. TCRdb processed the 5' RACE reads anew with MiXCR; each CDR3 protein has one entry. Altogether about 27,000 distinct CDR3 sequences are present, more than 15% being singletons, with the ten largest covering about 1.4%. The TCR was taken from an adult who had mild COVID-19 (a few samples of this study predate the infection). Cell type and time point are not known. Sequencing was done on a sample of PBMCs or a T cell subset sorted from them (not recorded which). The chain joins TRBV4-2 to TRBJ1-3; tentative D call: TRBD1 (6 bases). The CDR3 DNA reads TGTGCCAGCAGCCATCCAGGGGATTTTGGAAACACCATATATTTT. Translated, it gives CASSHPGDFGNTIYF.